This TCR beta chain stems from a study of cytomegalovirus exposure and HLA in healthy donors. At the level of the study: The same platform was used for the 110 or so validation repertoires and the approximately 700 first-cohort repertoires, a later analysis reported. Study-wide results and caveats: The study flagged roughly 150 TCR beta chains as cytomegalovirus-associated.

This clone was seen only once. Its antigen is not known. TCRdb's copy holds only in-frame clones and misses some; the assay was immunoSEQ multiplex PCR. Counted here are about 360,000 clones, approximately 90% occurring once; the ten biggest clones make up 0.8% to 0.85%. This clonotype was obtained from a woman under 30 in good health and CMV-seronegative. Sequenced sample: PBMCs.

CDR3 sequence (DNA): TGTGCCAGCAGTTACGGCGGGGGGGGAGAGAAAACGCAGTATTTT. Protein sequence: CASSYGGGGEKTQYF. J is TRBJ2-3 and V is TRBV6-5, with 9 nucleotides matching TRBD2. In germline, CDR1 is MNHEY, CDR2 SVGAGI. V was pared by 2 bases and J by 9 bases, with 9 bases of the junction left unmatched. The CDR3 extends over 15 amino acids.